The sample holds a few counts of the clone carrying this TCR beta chain. Antigen specificity is unknown. The data originate from a study of identical twins. Study-wide results and limits: Rather than following the same donors, the conclusions depended on cross-sectional statistical analysis.

The CDR3 is 16 residues long. Germline V CDR1 and CDR2: SGHAT, FQDESV (reference sequence). V lost 2 bases to trimming and J lost 5 bases; unmatched junction nucleotides: 6. TCRdb called the 5' RACE reads again in MiXCR, with one record for every CDR3 protein. Altogether about 690,000 distinct CDR3 sequences are present, roughly 6% being singletons, with the ten largest covering roughly 2%. The clonotype was recovered from a young man in good health. Source material: naive T cells sorted from blood. This sequence joins TRBV11-1 and TRBJ2-1, with 10 nucleotides matching TRBD2. CDR3 in amino acids: CASSLKLAGLNNEQFF. The CDR3 nucleotides read TGTGCCAGCAGCTTAAAACTAGCGGGATTGAACAATGAGCAGTTCTTC.